A selection of T cell receptor beta chains follows, all from one sample in a study of blood T cell repertoires in COVID-19. The table came from immunoSEQ multiplex PCR; TCRdb's copy has only in-frame clones and leaves some out. The table records about 74,000 clones, around four fifths of them present only once. Source material: peripheral blood. The receptors stem from a man between 65 and 85 years old with acute or convalescent COVID-19. CDR3s leave out the opening cysteine and the closing phenylalanine or tryptophan.

CDR3 | V
ATALQSEKLF | TRBV6-5
ASSISRNSNQPQH | TRBV19
ASQSAGALGDEKLF | TRBV19
ASSWTGQNTEAF | TRBV6-5
ASSVGGPGDSPLH | TRBV9
ASSLGGAGTGELF | TRBV5-1
ASSAPRGFGGNTIY | TRBV9
ATRQLAKNIQY | TRBV12-3/TRBV12-4
ASSVAASGGLETQY | TRBV9
ASSPSGGTANTGELF | TRBV7-6
AISADGGSSGNQPQH | TRBV10-3
ANRLAATYEQY | TRBV3-1/TRBV3-2
ASSIVGESNQPQH | TRBV19
ASSLRAGAASYNEQF | TRBV5-4
ASSKGQVRGGIYEKLF | TRBV21-1
ASSPAGTGEANYGYT | TRBV11-2
ASSPWGQPNTEAF | TRBV7-9
ASSQYYPLGGPHGNYGYT | TRBV23-1
ATSDPKGGNYGYT | TRBV24-1
ASSGEGGRGGYT | TRBV6-5
ATSPRPGQGVYEQY | TRBV15
ASSFLETQY | TRBV5-1
ASSSSGSYNEQF | TRBV5-1
AISGAGVVNTEAF | TRBV10-3
ASSPLAWGEQF | TRBV4-1
ASSFPRTRLPYNEQF | TRBV28
ASSIDGTDGNQPQH | TRBV19
ASSAYRLQPQH | TRBV7-2
ASSLAASGDTQY | TRBV11-3
ASSLVAGLDGYT | TRBV5-4
ASSLGVVGREDTQY | TRBV5-1
ASSQDLGTDLPYNEQF | TRBV3-1/TRBV3-2
ANNKTRGEQF | TRBV5-1
ASSPAAAGSYTEAF | TRBV3-1/TRBV3-2
ASSPTGGYSYNEQF | TRBV3-1/TRBV3-2
ASSIMDSYYGYT | TRBV19
AWRGQSNQPQH | TRBV30
ASSRSVLGGEQY | TRBV6-5
ASSLSGTGYGYT | TRBV7-9
ASGGRLREQF | TRBV30
ASSGAGGPGTGELF | TRBV2
ASSSQENYGYT | TRBV7-9
ANSRGLQETQY | TRBV19
ATSDTAGALETQY | TRBV24-1
ASSLFGGGARPEQF | TRBV5-4
ASSPGTGGPGANVLT | TRBV18
ASSLQVSSYNEQF | TRBV18
ASSVGTESTDTQY | TRBV5-1
ASSQDRWAGGGNTIY | TRBV4-3
ASSSPTGSDQPQH | TRBV28
ASNRGSTEAF | TRBV19
ASSRQLTDTQY | TRBV7-9
ASRSTGDEQY | TRBV6-5
ASSPPGQGYEQY | TRBV18